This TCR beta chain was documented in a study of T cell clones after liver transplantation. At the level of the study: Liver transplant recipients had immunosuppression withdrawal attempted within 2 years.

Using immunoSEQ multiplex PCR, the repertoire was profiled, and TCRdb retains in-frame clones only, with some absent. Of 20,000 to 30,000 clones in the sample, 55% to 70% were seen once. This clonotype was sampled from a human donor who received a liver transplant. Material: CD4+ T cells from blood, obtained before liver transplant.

The CDR3 spells CASSLDSAVPRPETQYF. CDR3 coding DNA: TGCGCCAGCAGCTTGGACAGCGCAGTTCCTCGTCCGGAGACCCAGTACTTC. This sequence joins TRBV5-1 and TRBJ2-5; D ambiguous. The CDR3 totals 17 residues. Trimming removed 0 bases from V and 5 bases from J, with 20 bases in between. Germline CDR1 SGHRS, CDR2 YFSETQ. Based on the CDR3 plus reference TRBV5-1 and TRBJ2-5, the full variable domain is KAGVTQTPRYLIKTRGQQVTLSCSPISGHRSVSWYQQTPGQGLQFLFEYFSETQRNKGNFPGRFSGRQFSNSRSEMNVSTLELGDSALYLCASSLDSAVPRPETQYFGPGTRLLVL.